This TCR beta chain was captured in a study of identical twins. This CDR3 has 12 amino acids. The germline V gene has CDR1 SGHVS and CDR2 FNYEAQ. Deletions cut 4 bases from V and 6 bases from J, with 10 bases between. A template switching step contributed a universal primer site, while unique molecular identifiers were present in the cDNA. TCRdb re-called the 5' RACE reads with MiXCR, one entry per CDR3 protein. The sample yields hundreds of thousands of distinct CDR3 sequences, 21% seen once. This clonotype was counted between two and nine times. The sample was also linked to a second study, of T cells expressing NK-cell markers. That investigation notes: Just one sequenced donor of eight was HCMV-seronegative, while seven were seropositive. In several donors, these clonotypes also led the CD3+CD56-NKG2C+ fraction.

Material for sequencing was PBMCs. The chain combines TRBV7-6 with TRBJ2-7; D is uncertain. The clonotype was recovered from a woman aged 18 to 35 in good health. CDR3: CASSSVEVEQYF. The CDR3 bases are TGTGCCAGCAGCTCGGTTGAGGTCGAGCAGTACTTC.